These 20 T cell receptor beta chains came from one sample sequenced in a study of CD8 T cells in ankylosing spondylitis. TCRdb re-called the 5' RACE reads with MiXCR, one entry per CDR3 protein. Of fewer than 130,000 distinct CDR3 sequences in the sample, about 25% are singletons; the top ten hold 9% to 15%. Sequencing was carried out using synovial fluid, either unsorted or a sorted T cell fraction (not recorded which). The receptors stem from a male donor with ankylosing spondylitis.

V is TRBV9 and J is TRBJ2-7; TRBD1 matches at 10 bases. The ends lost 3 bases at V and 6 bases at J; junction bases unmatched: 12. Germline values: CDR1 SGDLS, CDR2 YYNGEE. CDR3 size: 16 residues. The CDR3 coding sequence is TGTGCCAGCAGCGACTTCGACGGGACAGGGGTTTTCGAGCAGTACTTC. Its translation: CASSDFDGTGVFEQYF.

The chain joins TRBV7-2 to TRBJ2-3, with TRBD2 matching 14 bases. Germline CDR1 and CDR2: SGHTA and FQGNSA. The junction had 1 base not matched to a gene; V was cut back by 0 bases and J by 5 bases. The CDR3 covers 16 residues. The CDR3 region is CASSLAGTSGRDTQYF. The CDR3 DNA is TGTGCCAGCAGCTTAGCAGGGACTAGCGGGAGAGATACGCAGTATTTT.

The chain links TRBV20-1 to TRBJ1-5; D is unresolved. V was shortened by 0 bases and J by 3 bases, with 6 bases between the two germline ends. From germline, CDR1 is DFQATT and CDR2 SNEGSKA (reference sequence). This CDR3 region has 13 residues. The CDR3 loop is CSARDSNNQPQHF. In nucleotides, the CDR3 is TGCAGTGCTAGAGATTCCAACAATCAGCCCCAGCATTTT.

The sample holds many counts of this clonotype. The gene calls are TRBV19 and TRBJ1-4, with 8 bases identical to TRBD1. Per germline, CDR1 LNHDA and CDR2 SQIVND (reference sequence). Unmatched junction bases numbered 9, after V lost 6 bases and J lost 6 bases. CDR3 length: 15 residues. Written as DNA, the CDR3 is TGTGCCAGTAGATCCCCCCGACAGGGGCATGAAAAACTGTTTTTT. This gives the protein CASRSPRQGHEKLFF. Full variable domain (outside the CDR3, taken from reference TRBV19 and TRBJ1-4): DGGITQSPKYLFRKEGQNVTLSCEQNLNHDAMYWYRQDPGQGLRLIYYSQIVNDFQKGDIAEGYSVSREKKESFPLTVTSAQKNPTAFYLCASRSPRQGHEKLFFGSGTQLSVL.

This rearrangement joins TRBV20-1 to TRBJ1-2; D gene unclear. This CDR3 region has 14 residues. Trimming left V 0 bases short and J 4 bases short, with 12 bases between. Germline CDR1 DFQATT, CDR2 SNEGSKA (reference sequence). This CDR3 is CSARDDRESYGYTF. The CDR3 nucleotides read TGCAGTGCTAGAGATGACCGAGAAAGCTATGGCTACACCTTC.

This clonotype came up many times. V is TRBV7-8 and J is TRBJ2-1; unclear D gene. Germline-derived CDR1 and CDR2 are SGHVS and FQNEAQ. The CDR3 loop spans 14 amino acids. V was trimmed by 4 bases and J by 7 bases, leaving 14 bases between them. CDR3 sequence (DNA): TGTGCCAGCAGCTCGGGTCTTCAGGTAAATGAGCAGTTCTTC. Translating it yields CASSSGLQVNEQFF.

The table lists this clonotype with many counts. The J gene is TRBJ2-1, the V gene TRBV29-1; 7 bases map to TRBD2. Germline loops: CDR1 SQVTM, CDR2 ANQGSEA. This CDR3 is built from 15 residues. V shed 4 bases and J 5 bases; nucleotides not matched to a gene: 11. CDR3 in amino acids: CSVAPRLAAHNEQFF. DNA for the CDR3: TGCAGCGTTGCCCCTCGGCTAGCGGCCCACAATGAGCAGTTCTTC.

The CDR3 nucleotides read TGTGCCAGCAGCTCGGACAGACGGGGCACTGAAGCTTTCTTT. This translates into CASSSDRRGTEAFF. The V call is TRBV5-4, the J call TRBJ1-1; a weak D match, TRBD1 (6 bases). Per the germline V gene, CDR1 is SGHNT and CDR2 is YYREEE (reference sequence). The CDR3 contains 14 residues. The V end was cut by 3 bases, the J end by 4 bases, with 13 bases between. Together with reference TRBV5-4 and TRBJ1-1, the CDR3 gives the full variable domain: ETGVTQSPTHLIKTRGQQVTLRCSSQSGHNTVSWYQQALGQGPQFIFQYYREEENGRGNFPPRFSGLQFPNYSSELNVNALELDDSALYLCASSSDRRGTEAFFGQGTRLTVV.

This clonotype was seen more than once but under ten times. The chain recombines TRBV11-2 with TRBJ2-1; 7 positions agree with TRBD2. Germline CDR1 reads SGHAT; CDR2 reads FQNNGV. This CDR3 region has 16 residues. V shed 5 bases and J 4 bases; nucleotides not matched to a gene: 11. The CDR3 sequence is CASSPRWLAEYNEQFF. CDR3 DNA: TGTGCCAGCAGCCCCCGGTGGCTAGCGGAGTACAATGAGCAGTTCTTC.

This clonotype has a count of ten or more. CDR3 protein: CASSWDRGADTQYF. The CDR3 DNA is TGTGCCAGCAGCTGGGACAGGGGAGCAGATACGCAGTATTTT. The V call is TRBV5-6, the J call TRBJ2-3; 10 bases are a match to TRBD1. From germline, CDR1 is SGHDT and CDR2 YYEEEE. The CDR3 runs to 14 residues. Trimming at V came to 3 bases and at J to 4 bases, leaving 2 bases not matched to a gene. The full variable domain, completed using reference TRBV5-6 and TRBJ2-3, is DAGVTQSPTHLIKTRGQQVTLRCSPKSGHDTVSWYQQALGQGPQFIFQYYEEEERQRGNFPDRFSGHQFPNYSSELNVNALLLGDSALYLCASSWDRGADTQYFGPGTRLTVL.

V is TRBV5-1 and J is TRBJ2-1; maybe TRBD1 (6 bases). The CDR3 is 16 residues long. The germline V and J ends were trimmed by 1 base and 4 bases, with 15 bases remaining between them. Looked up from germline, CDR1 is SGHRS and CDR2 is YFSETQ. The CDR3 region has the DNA TGCGCCAGCAGCTTGTCACAGGGTAGGGTGTACAATGAGCAGTTCTTC. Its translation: CASSLSQGRVYNEQFF.

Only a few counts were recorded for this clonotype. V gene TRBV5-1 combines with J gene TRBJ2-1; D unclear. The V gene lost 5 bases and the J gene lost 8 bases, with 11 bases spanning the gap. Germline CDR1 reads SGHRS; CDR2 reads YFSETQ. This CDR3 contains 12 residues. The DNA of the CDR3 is TGCGCCAGCAGGGGGTCCGGAGATGAGCAGTTCTTC. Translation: CASRGSGDEQFF.

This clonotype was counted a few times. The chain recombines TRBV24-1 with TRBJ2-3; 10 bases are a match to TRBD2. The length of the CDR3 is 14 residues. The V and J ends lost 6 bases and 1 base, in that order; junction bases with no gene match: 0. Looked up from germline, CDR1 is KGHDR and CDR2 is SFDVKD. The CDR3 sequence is CATSLAGGTDTQYF. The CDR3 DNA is TGTGCCACCAGTCTAGCGGGAGGCACAGATACGCAGTATTTT.

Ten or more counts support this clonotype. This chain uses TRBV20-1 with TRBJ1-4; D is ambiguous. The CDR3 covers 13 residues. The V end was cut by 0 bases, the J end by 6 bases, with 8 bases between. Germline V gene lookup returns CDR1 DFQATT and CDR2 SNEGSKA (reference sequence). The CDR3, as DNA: TGCAGTGCTAGAGATCAAGCGGATGAAAAACTGTTTTTT. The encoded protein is CSARDQADEKLFF.

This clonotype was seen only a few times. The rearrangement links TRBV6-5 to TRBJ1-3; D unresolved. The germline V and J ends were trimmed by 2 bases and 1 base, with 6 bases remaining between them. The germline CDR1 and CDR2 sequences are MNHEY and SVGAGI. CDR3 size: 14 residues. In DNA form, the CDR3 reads TGTGCCAGCAGTTACGGGATATCTGGAAACACCATATATTTT. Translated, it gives CASSYGISGNTIYF.

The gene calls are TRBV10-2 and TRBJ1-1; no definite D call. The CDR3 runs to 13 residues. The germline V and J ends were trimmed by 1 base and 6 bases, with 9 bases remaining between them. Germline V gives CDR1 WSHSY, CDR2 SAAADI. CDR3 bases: TGCGCCAGCAGTGAGTACGGTCCTTCTGAAGCTTTCTTT. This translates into CASSEYGPSEAFF.

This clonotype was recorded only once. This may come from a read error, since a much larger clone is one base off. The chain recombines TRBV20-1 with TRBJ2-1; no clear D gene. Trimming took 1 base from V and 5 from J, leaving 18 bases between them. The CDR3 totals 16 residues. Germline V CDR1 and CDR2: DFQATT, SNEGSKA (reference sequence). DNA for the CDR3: TGCAGTGCTAGAGGATGGAGTCCACGAAGGGACAATGAGCAGTTCTTC. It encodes CSARGWSPRRDNEQFF.

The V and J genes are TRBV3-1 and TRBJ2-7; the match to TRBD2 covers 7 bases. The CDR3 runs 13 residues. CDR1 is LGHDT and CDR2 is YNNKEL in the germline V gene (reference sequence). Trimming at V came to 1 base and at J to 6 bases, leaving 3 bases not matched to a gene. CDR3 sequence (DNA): TGTGCCAGCAGCCAAGGGGGAGGGCCCGAGCAGTACGTC. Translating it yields CASSQGGGPEQYV.

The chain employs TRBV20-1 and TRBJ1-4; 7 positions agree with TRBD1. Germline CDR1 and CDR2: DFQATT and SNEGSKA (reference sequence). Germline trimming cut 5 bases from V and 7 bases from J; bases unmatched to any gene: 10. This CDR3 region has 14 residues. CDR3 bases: TGCAGTGCTTACACAGGGGCTTACGGTGAAAAACTGTTTTTT. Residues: CSAYTGAYGEKLFF.

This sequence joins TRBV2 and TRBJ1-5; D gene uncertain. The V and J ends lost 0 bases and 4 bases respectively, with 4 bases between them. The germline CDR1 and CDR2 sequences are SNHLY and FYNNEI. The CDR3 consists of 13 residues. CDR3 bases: TGTGCCAGCAGTGAAGCAGTAAATCAGCCCCAGCATTTT. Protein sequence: CASSEAVNQPQHF.